The 20 T cell receptor beta chains below were found in one sample sequenced in a study of shared clonotypes between healthy human individuals. Clones were read by immunoSEQ multiplex PCR, and TCRdb kept only the in-frame ones, dropping some. The profile shows over 850,000 clones, more than 75% of them singletons. Input material: memory CD4+ T cells from PBMCs. Subset in this sample: CD45RA-negative fraction. Receptors were obtained from a man younger than 30 in good health. Some clones in this sample may be carry-over from other donors' samples.

This chain uses TRBV7-2 with TRBJ2-7, with TRBD2 matching over 10 bases. Germline-derived CDR1 and CDR2 are SGHTA and FQGNSA. This CDR3 spans 14 amino acids. The V gene end was trimmed by 5 bases and the J gene end by 2 bases; junction bases not matched to a gene: 3. The CDR3 DNA reads as TGTGCCAGCAGCGTACTAGCGGGAACCTACGAGCAGTACTTC. Translating gives CASSVLAGTYEQYF.

This sequence joins TRBV11-2 and TRBJ2-7; 8 nucleotides match TRBD1. CDR3 size: 16 residues. Germline V gene lookup returns CDR1 SGHAT and CDR2 FQNNGV. The junction had 12 bases not matched to a gene; V was cut back by 5 bases and J by 3 bases. The CDR3 bases are TGTGCCAGCAGCCCCGGGGCGGGACAGGTGTACTACGAGCAGTACTTC. Translated, it gives CASSPGAGQVYYEQYF.

The rearrangement links TRBV4-1 to TRBJ2-5; perhaps TRBD1 as D (5 bases). The J call may be incorrect, as the DNA end agrees better with TRBJ2-7. This CDR3 is built from 15 residues. The germline V gene encodes CDR1 MGHRA and CDR2 YSYEKL. The CDR3, as DNA: TGCGCCAGCAGCCAAGTCTCTACAGGAACCTACGAGCAGTACTTC. It specifies CASSQVSTGTYEQYF.

This clone was observed a single time. The gene calls are TRBV5-1 and TRBJ1-3; D not certain. The V gene lost 3 bases and the J gene lost 0 bases, with 10 bases spanning the gap. Germline V gene sequence: CDR1 SGHRS, CDR2 YFSETQ. The CDR3 is 15 residues long. Here the CDR3 reads CASSSASNSGNTIYF. The CDR3 DNA reads TGCGCCAGCAGCTCGGCCTCGAACTCTGGAAACACCATATATTTT. The full variable domain, rest sourced from reference TRBV5-1 and TRBJ1-3, is KAGVTQTPRYLIKTRGQQVTLSCSPISGHRSVSWYQQTPGQGLQFLFEYFSETQRNKGNFPGRFSGRQFSNSRSEMNVSTLELGDSALYLCASSSASNSGNTIYFGEGSWLTVV.

This clone was observed a single time. V and J are TRBV18 and TRBJ2-7, with 7 bases matching TRBD1. Germline lookup yields CDR1 KGHSH and CDR2 LQKENI. This CDR3 is built from 14 residues. Trimming cost V 6 bases and J 0 bases; bases outside gene matches: 5. CDR3 DNA: TGTGCCAGCTCCCGGGGACAGAGCTCCTACGAGCAGTACTTC. Its protein product is CASSRGQSSYEQYF.

This clone has only a few counts. The genes are TRBV2 and TRBJ2-6; no clear D gene. This CDR3 has 14 amino acids. Germline loops: CDR1 SNHLY, CDR2 FYNNEI. Trimming removed 7 bases from V and 0 bases from J, with 7 bases in between. In DNA form, the CDR3 reads TGTGCCAGCACCCAGAACTCTGGGGCCAACGTCCTGACTTTC. Residues: CASTQNSGANVLTF.

This sequence joins TRBV5-1 and TRBJ1-1, with unresolved D. The CDR3 is made up of 14 amino acids. Germline loops: CDR1 SGHRS, CDR2 YFSETQ. With 1 base removed from V and 1 base from J, the gap between germline ends came to 8 bases. The CDR3 nucleotides read TGCGCCAGCAGCTTGAATTTGCAGAACACTGAAGCTTTCTTT. Translated: CASSLNLQNTEAFF. The variable domain in full, with the rest retrieved from reference TRBV5-1 and TRBJ1-1, is KAGVTQTPRYLIKTRGQQVTLSCSPISGHRSVSWYQQTPGQGLQFLFEYFSETQRNKGNFPGRFSGRQFSNSRSEMNVSTLELGDSALYLCASSLNLQNTEAFFGQGTRLTVV.

The chain links TRBV27 to TRBJ1-2; tentative D call: TRBD1 (5 bases). Germline CDR1 reads MNHEY; CDR2 reads SMNVEV (reference sequence). This CDR3 region has 12 residues. The ends were cut back, 6 bases at V and 8 bases at J, with 13 bases in the middle. CDR3 amino acids: CASSPDGGGYTF. The CDR3 coding sequence is TGTGCCAGCAGCCCAGACGGGGGGGGCTACACCTTC.

With regard to this clone: This specimen includes other DNA sequences encoding the same CDR3. CDR3 sequence (DNA): TGTGCCAGCAGCTTAGAGGGGTCAGATACGCAGTATTTT. Translation: CASSLEGSDTQYF. V gene TRBV11-2 combines with J gene TRBJ2-3; no reliable D call. This CDR3 contains 13 residues. Trimming cost V 0 bases and J 4 bases, with 5 bases left between them. In germline, CDR1 is SGHAT, CDR2 FQNNGV.

The chain joins TRBV30 to TRBJ2-7; D may be TRBD1 (5 bases). The CDR3 consists of 12 residues. CDR1 and CDR2 (germline): GTSNPN, SVGIG (reference sequence). V was shortened by 1 base and J by 6 bases, with 10 bases between the two germline ends. For the CDR3, the DNA is TGTGCCTGGAGTGGAGGTGGGGCCGAGCAGTACTTC. The encoded protein is CAWSGGGAEQYF.

The genes are TRBV19 and TRBJ1-5, with 9 bases identical to TRBD1. Germline values: CDR1 LNHDA, CDR2 SQIVND (reference sequence). J was trimmed by 6 bases and V by 3 bases; bases with no gene match: 6. The CDR3 spans 15 residues. In DNA form, the CDR3 reads TGTGCCAGTAGTATGACAGGGGGGAATGGTCAGCCCCAGCATTTT. Amino acids: CASSMTGGNGQPQHF.

The rearrangement joins TRBV13 to TRBJ2-7, with D perhaps matching TRBD1 (5 bases). Germline V gene lookup returns CDR1 PRHDT and CDR2 FYEKMQ (reference sequence). The ends were cut back, 5 bases at V and 6 bases at J, with 11 bases in the middle. This CDR3 is 12 amino acids long. CDR3 sequence reads: CASSQTVSEQYF. Here the CDR3 DNA reads TGTGCCAGCAGCCAGACAGTTAGCGAGCAGTACTTC.

J is TRBJ2-5 and V is TRBV14; 10 nucleotides match TRBD2. This CDR3 has 17 amino acids. CDR1 and CDR2 (germline): SGHDN, FVKESK. Trimming removed 3 bases from V and 3 bases from J; junction bases left unmatched: 10. Here the CDR3 reads CASSQAAWTSGKETQYF. The CDR3 DNA reads TGTGCCAGCAGCCAGGCCGCTTGGACTAGCGGTAAAGAGACCCAGTACTTC.

The gene calls are TRBV14 and TRBJ2-3; the match to TRBD1 covers 8 bases. V was clipped by 4 bases and J by 3 bases; unmatched bases: 6. This CDR3 spans 15 amino acids. The germline V gene encodes CDR1 SGHDN and CDR2 FVKESK. CDR3 residues: CASSPGQGRTDTQYF. CDR3 sequence (DNA): TGTGCCAGCAGCCCCGGACAGGGAAGGACAGATACGCAGTATTTT.

The count of this clone is one. The genes are TRBV9 and TRBJ2-7; D possibly uses TRBD1 or TRBD2 (5 bases each). V lost 0 bases to trimming and J lost 5 bases, with 18 bases between them. The V gene's germline CDR1 is SGDLS and CDR2 YYNGEE. There are 16 residues in the CDR3. The CDR3, as DNA: TGTGCCAGCAGCGTAGCCCCGCGAGGGGTCGAGGACGAGCAGTACTTC. Amino acids: CASSVAPRGVEDEQYF.

This clone was seen a few times. The genes are TRBV5-1 and TRBJ1-1; D might be TRBD1 (5 bases). The CDR3 totals 16 residues. CDR1 is SGHRS and CDR2 is YFSETQ in the germline V gene. The germline V and J ends were trimmed by 3 bases and 0 bases, with 15 bases remaining between them. The CDR3 nucleotides read TGCGCCAGCAGCTCATCGGGGGGTAGCATGAACACTGAAGCTTTCTTT. Amino acids: CASSSSGGSMNTEAFF.

V is TRBV4-3 and J is TRBJ1-3, with D uncertain. The germline CDR1 and CDR2 sequences are LGHNA and YSLEER. The V gene lost 2 bases and the J gene lost 0 bases, with 11 bases spanning the gap. This CDR3 region has 16 residues. In DNA form, the CDR3 reads TGCGCCAGCAGCCAAAATTCCCCCAGCTCTGGAAACACCATATATTTT. Amino acids: CASSQNSPSSGNTIYF.

V and J are TRBV11-2 and TRBJ2-4; 8 nucleotides align to TRBD1. Looked up from germline, CDR1 is SGHAT and CDR2 is FQNNGV. The ends lost 0 bases at V and 7 bases at J; junction bases unmatched: 8. The CDR3 loop spans 16 amino acids. The CDR3 DNA follows: TGTGCCAGCAGCTTAGATGCGACAGGGGTTAGGAACATTCAGTACTTC. Translating it yields CASSLDATGVRNIQYF.

The J gene is TRBJ2-5, the V gene TRBV28, with 7 bases fitting TRBD2. This CDR3 comprises 12 residues. Germline CDR1 is MDHEN and CDR2 is SYDVKM. Losses at the gene ends were 6 bases for V and 5 bases for J; bases not matched to a gene: 3. The CDR3: CASRLALETQYF. In DNA form, the CDR3 reads TGTGCCAGCAGACTAGCGTTGGAGACCCAGTACTTC.

V and J are TRBV2 and TRBJ2-3, with 10 bases that match TRBD2. Germline trimming cut 3 bases from V and 3 bases from J; bases unmatched to any gene: 12. This CDR3 spans 18 amino acids. Germline-derived CDR1 and CDR2 are SNHLY and FYNNEI. CDR3 loop: CASSDLRTSGRGTDTQYF. CDR3 bases: TGTGCCAGCAGTGACCTTAGGACTAGCGGCAGAGGGACAGATACGCAGTATTTT.